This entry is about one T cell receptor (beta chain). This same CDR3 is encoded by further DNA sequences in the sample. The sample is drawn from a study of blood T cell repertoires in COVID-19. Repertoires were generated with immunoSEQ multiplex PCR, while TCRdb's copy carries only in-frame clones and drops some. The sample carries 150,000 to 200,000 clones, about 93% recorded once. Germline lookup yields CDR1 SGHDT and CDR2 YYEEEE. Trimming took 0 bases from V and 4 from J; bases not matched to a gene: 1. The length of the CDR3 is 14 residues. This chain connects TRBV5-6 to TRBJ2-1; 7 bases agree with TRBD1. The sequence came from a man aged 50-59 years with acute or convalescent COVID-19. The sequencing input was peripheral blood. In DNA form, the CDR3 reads TGTGCCAGCAGCTTGGGACAGGGATACAATGAGCAGTTCTTC. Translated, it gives CASSLGQGYNEQFF.